This T cell receptor beta chain was identified during a study of blood T cell repertoires in COVID-19. Overall study context: Sites in the United States, Italy and Spain provided acute and convalescent COVID-19 samples. T cells, B-cell-depleted T cells, or PBMCs provided the cDNA or gDNA that served as material.

Original methodology: Amplification from reference gene primers served as the basis for estimated nucleated cell counts. Measured with immunoSEQ multiplex PCR; TCRdb has only the in-frame clones, and not every one. V and J calls and clone size are those listed in that table; D and trimming were worked out from the DNA. This sample has about 170,000 clones, with 84% found just once. The germline V gene has CDR1 SGHVS and CDR2 FQNEAQ. Trimming left V 4 bases short and J 0 bases short, with 10 bases between. The CDR3 is 14 amino acids. The receptor was isolated from a man aged 40-49 years who had recovered from COVID-19. Sequenced material: peripheral blood. This chain joins TRBV7-8 and TRBJ2-7; tentatively, D is TRBD2 (6 bases). DNA for the CDR3: TGTGCCAGCAGCTCCACCGGGGGCTCCTACGAGCAGTACTTC. It yields the protein CASSSTGGSYEQYF. The complete variable domain, with remaining parts taken from reference TRBV7-8 and TRBJ2-7, reads GAGVSQSPRYKVAKRGQDVALRCDPISGHVSLFWYQQALGQGPEFLTYFQNEAQLDKSGLPSDRFFAERPEGSVSTLKIQRTQQEDSAVYLCASSSTGGSYEQYFGPGTRLTVT.